The rows below give T cell receptor beta chains drawn from one sample of a study of blood T cell repertoires in COVID-19. Sequencing was performed with immunoSEQ multiplex PCR; in TCRdb, only in-frame clones are kept and a portion is missing. Counted here are approximately 270,000 clones, 80% to 90% occurring once; the ten biggest clones make up 11%. Sequences were obtained from peripheral blood. All receptors derive from an older woman with acute or convalescent COVID-19. Each CDR3 is given with its conserved first and last residue. A D gene is named only where the DNA matches it firmly.

d_call j_call v_call cdr3_aa cdr3_nt
. TRBJ1-1 TRBV18 CASSPLRGSLNTEAFF TGTGCCAGCTCACCACTTAGGGGTTCCCTGAACACTGAAGCTTTCTTT
. TRBJ1-2 TRBV20-1 CSAEGDGYTF TGCAGTGCTGAAGGGGATGGCTACACCTTC
TRBD1 TRBJ1-1 TRBV6-5 CALHRDRATEAFF TGTGCCTTACACCGGGACAGGGCCACTGAAGCTTTCTTT
. TRBJ1-5 TRBV6-1 CASSESNRGRGNQPQHF TGTGCCAGCAGTGAAAGCAACCGGGGAAGGGGCAATCAGCCCCAGCATTTT
TRBD1 TRBJ2-1 TRBV7-3 CASSLLGQGGSEQFF TGTGCCAGCAGCTTGCTGGGACAGGGAGGGAGTGAGCAGTTCTTC
. TRBJ1-1 TRBV11-2 CASSLGAGRTEAFF TGTGCCAGCAGCTTAGGGGCAGGGAGGACTGAAGCTTTCTTT
. TRBJ2-3 TRBV7-3 CASSLLGPGGGTQYF TGTGCCAGCAGTTTACTAGGCCCCGGGGGTGGTACGCAGTATTTT
. TRBJ1-1 TRBV19 CASSPSRQLNTEAFF TGTGCCAGTAGTCCCTCGAGACAGTTGAACACTGAAGCTTTCTTT
. TRBJ1-1 TRBV10-1 CASRRQVNTEAFF TGCGCCAGCAGACGACAGGTTAACACTGAAGCTTTCTTT
TRBD1 TRBJ2-1 TRBV5-1 CASSLVPTTGLDNEQFF TGCGCCAGCAGCTTGGTCCCCACGACAGGGCTGGACAATGAGCAGTTCTTC
TRBD1 TRBJ2-3 TRBV18 CASSPTGTGDTDTQYF TGTGCCAGCTCACCAACCGGGACAGGGGATACAGATACGCAGTATTTT
TRBD2 TRBJ2-5 TRBV7-9 CASSLFWGRLADKQETQYF TGTGCCAGCAGCTTATTTTGGGGACGACTAGCGGACAAACAAGAGACCCAGTACTTC
TRBD1 TRBJ1-1 TRBV20-1 CSATGGQW TGCAGTGCTACAGGGGGCCAGTGG
. TRBJ2-5 TRBV2 CASKQGNRETQYF TGTGCCAGCAAGCAGGGGAATAGGGAGACCCAGTACTTC
TRBD2 TRBJ2-7 TRBV6-6 CASSYRTSAYEQYF TGTGCCAGCAGTTACCGGACTAGTGCCTACGAGCAGTACTTC
TRBD1 TRBJ2-7 TRBV4-1 CASSQATGAYEQYF TGCGCCAGCAGCCAAGCTACAGGGGCCTACGAGCAGTACTTC
. TRBJ2-2 TRBV21-1 CASSSPGLAGVMNTGELFF TGTGCCAGCAGCTCCCCTGGACTAGCGGGGGTGATGAACACCGGGGAGCTGTTTTTT
. TRBJ2-6 TRBV27 CASSFQGRGANVLTF TGTGCCAGCAGTTTTCAGGGTCGAGGGGCCAACGTCCTGACTTTC
. TRBJ2-7 TRBV19 CASSAAGRVVFYEQYF TGTGCCAGTAGTGCCGCGGGACGGGTGGTCTTCTACGAGCAGTACTTC
TRBD1 TRBJ1-1 TRBV18 CASSTTGGSETEAFF TGTGCCAGCTCAACAACAGGGGGTAGTGAGACTGAAGCTTTCTTT
TRBD1 TRBJ2-1 TRBV7-3 CASSATGGWDEQFF TGTGCCAGCAGCGCAACAGGGGGCTGGGATGAGCAGTTCTTC
. TRBJ2-1 TRBV19 CASMVGGSYNEQFF TGTGCCAGTATGGTAGGGGGCTCCTACAATGAGCAGTTCTTC
TRBD1 TRBJ1-2 TRBV5-1 CASTAGTGVVYGYTF TGCGCCAGCACCGCCGGGACAGGGGTGGTCTATGGCTACACCTTC
. TRBJ2-5 TRBV7-8 CASSLGTKETQYF TGTGCCAGCAGCTTAGGGACAAAAGAGACCCAGTACTTC
. TRBJ1-3 TRBV18 CASSPPFQIISGNTIYF TGTGCCAGCTCACCACCCTTCCAGATTATCTCTGGAAACACCATATATTTT
TRBD2 TRBJ2-2 TRBV6-6 CASSWGEAGGQKELFF TGTGCCAGCAGTTGGGGCGAGGCGGGGGGGCAAAAGGAGCTGTTTTTT
. TRBJ1-5 TRBV29-1 CSVADSYSTNQPQHF TGCAGCGTTGCCGACTCTTACTCTACCAATCAGCCCCAGCATTTT
. TRBJ2-7 TRBV7-9 CASSPRTTYEQYF TGTGCCAGCAGCCCCAGGACAACTTACGAGCAGTACTTC